The T cell receptor beta chain described here comes from a study of shared clonotypes between healthy human individuals. The assay used deep level. Profiled with immunoSEQ multiplex PCR; TCRdb holds only in-frame clones, not every one. The sample lists more than 2,000,000 clones; about 92% were seen once. The CDR3 is 15 amino acids. CDR1 is SGHRS and CDR2 is YFSETQ in the germline V gene. Trimming took 4 bases from V and 2 from J, leaving 13 bases between them. Sequencing was performed on naive CD4+ T cells from PBMCs. Subset specified: CD45RA+ positively selected. The clonotype comes from a man between 18 and 35 years old in good health. Some clones in this sample may be carry-over from other donors' samples. V usage is TRBV5-1 and J usage is TRBJ2-1, with a possible D match to TRBD2 (6 bases). In DNA, the CDR3 is TGCGCCAGCAGCCCGGGACTTCCGACCTACAATGAGCAGTTCTTC. This encodes CASSPGLPTYNEQFF. Variable domain in full (rest from reference TRBV5-1 and TRBJ2-1): KAGVTQTPRYLIKTRGQQVTLSCSPISGHRSVSWYQQTPGQGLQFLFEYFSETQRNKGNFPGRFSGRQFSNSRSEMNVSTLELGDSALYLCASSPGLPTYNEQFFGPGTRLTVL.